Following are 12 T cell receptor beta chains from one sample sequenced in a study of blood T cell repertoires in COVID-19. Here immunoSEQ multiplex PCR was the method, and the copy in TCRdb shows in-frame clones only, minus some. The data show approximately 200,000 clones, with 88% seen just once and 1.5% held by the top ten. The sample taken for sequencing was peripheral blood. The receptors here all came from a man younger than 35 with active or convalescent COVID-19.

V is TRBV6-5 and J is TRBJ2-1; D unresolved. The V end lost 5 bases, the J end lost 2 bases, and 7 bases lay between the germline ends. Germline V gives CDR1 MNHEY, CDR2 SVGAGI. The length of the CDR3 is 13 residues. The CDR3: CASSPEPYNEQFF. The CDR3 DNA sequence: TGTGCCAGCAGTCCCGAGCCCTACAATGAGCAGTTCTTC.

CDR3 protein: CASRRDAGLAATDTQYF. CDR3 coding DNA: TGTGCCAGCAGACGAGACGCAGGACTAGCAGCCACAGATACGCAGTATTTT. V gene TRBV7-3 combines with J gene TRBJ2-3; 8 bases are shared with TRBD2. Germline V gene sequence: CDR1 SGHTA, CDR2 FQGTGA. This CDR3 is built from 17 residues. V lost 6 bases, J lost 2 bases, and 13 bases stayed unmatched.

This sequence joins TRBV5-6 and TRBJ2-2, with 16 bases lining up with TRBD2. The CDR3 is 18 residues long. V was pared by 3 bases and J by 8 bases, with 10 bases of the junction left unmatched. The germline CDR1 and CDR2 sequences are SGHDT and YYEEEE. For the CDR3, the DNA is TGTGCCAGCAGCTCCCTTGGGACTAGCGGGAGGGCCGCAGGGGAGCTGTTTTTT. Protein product: CASSSLGTSGRAAGELFF.

The CDR3 reads CASSNGQLGNTEAFF. DNA for the CDR3: TGCGCCAGCAGCAACGGACAGCTCGGGAACACTGAAGCTTTCTTT. The J gene is TRBJ1-1, the V gene TRBV5-1; a possible D gene is TRBD1 (6 bases). Germline V gene data show CDR1 as SGHRS and CDR2 as YFSETQ. This CDR3 comprises 15 residues. Trimming took off 4 bases at V and 1 base at J, with 14 bases between the two ends. Complete variable domain (other parts from reference TRBV5-1 and TRBJ1-1): KAGVTQTPRYLIKTRGQQVTLSCSPISGHRSVSWYQQTPGQGLQFLFEYFSETQRNKGNFPGRFSGRQFSNSRSEMNVSTLELGDSALYLCASSNGQLGNTEAFFGQGTRLTVV.

CDR3 region: CASSTSSGTGTDTQYF. As DNA, the CDR3 is TGTGCCAGTAGTACCTCGTCCGGGACTGGCACAGATACGCAGTATTTT. The J gene is TRBJ2-3, the V gene TRBV19; D is possibly TRBD2 (6 bases). With 4 bases removed from V and 1 base from J, the gap between germline ends came to 15 bases. Per the germline V gene, CDR1 is LNHDA and CDR2 is SQIVND (reference sequence). The CDR3 is 16 residues long.

J is TRBJ2-5 and V is TRBV9, with 13 bases that match TRBD2. Germline V CDR1 and CDR2: SGDLS, YYNGEE. Trimming cost V 3 bases and J 4 bases; bases outside gene matches: 6. There are 16 residues in the CDR3. The CDR3 sequence is CASSDGLAGVSETQYF. CDR3 DNA: TGTGCCAGCAGCGATGGACTAGCGGGAGTATCAGAGACCCAGTACTTC. The complete variable domain, with remaining parts taken from reference TRBV9 and TRBJ2-5, reads DSGVTQTPKHLITATGQRVTLRCSPRSGDLSVYWYQQSLDQGLQFLIQYYNGEERAKGNILERFSAQQFPDLHSELNLSSLELGDSALYFCASSDGLAGVSETQYFGPGTRLLVL.

The rearrangement links TRBV4-3 to TRBJ1-1, with 7 nucleotides matching TRBD1. The CDR3 has 16 amino acids. CDR1 is LGHNA and CDR2 is YSLEER in the germline V gene. V trimming: 0 bases; J trimming: 3 bases; junction bases outside the gene matches: 7. Here the CDR3 reads CASSQDLGTAYTEAFF. The CDR3 DNA reads as TGCGCCAGCAGCCAAGACCTCGGGACAGCCTACACTGAAGCTTTCTTT.

The chain carries TRBV9 and TRBJ1-1; D uncertain. There are 14 residues in the CDR3. V shed 4 bases and J shed 11 bases, with 21 bases lying between them. Germline V gene sequence: CDR1 SGDLS, CDR2 YYNGEE. In nucleotides, the CDR3 is TGTGCCAGCAGCCCTGTGGCAGCCCCGAGCGGGGCTTTCTTT. Translation: CASSPVAAPSGAFF. The full variable domain, its missing parts supplied by reference TRBV9 and TRBJ1-1, is DSGVTQTPKHLITATGQRVTLRCSPRSGDLSVYWYQQSLDQGLQFLIQYYNGEERAKGNILERFSAQQFPDLHSELNLSSLELGDSALYFCASSPVAAPSGAFFGQGTRLTVV.

V and J are TRBV5-6 and TRBJ1-1, with D maybe TRBD1 (5 bases). Between the trimmed V and J ends, which lost 5 bases and 1 base, there was a span of 15 bases. Germline-derived CDR1 and CDR2 are SGHDT and YYEEEE. This CDR3 region has 15 residues. CDR3 loop: CASRPDTGGNTEAFF. CDR3 in DNA: TGTGCCAGCAGACCTGACACCGGGGGGAACACTGAAGCTTTCTTT.

DNA for the CDR3: TGCAGCGTTGAAGAGGGGGACTGGGGAGAGGGCTACGAGCAGTACTTC. Amino acids: CSVEEGDWGEGYEQYF. The rearrangement links TRBV29-1 to TRBJ2-7, with TRBD2 as a possible D gene (6 bases). The germline V gene encodes CDR1 SQVTM and CDR2 ANQGSEA. V was shortened by 0 bases and J by 3 bases, with 18 bases between the two germline ends. The CDR3 totals 16 residues.

The chain carries TRBV7-3 and TRBJ2-1; 7 bases are a match to TRBD2. V shed 1 base, J shed 7 bases, and the junction held 7 bases outside the gene matches. Germline CDR1 SGHTA, CDR2 FQGTGA. The CDR3 sequence is 15 residues long. DNA for the CDR3: TGTGCCAGCAGCTTAAATGTGGGAGGGTTAAATGAGCAGTTCTTC. This gives the protein CASSLNVGGLNEQFF.

This clone has only a few counts. The rearrangement uses TRBV24-1 and TRBJ1-5; a weak D match, TRBD1 (6 bases). Trimming stripped 4 bases from V and 5 bases from J, with 11 bases between. Germline V gene data show CDR1 as KGHDR and CDR2 as SFDVKD. The CDR3 sequence is 14 residues long. The CDR3 bases are TGTGCCACCAGTGACAACCAGGGGTATCAGCCCCAGCATTTT. Translating it yields CATSDNQGYQPQHF.